The next 31 T cell receptor beta chains were all read from a single sample in a study of blood T cell repertoires in COVID-19. Assay used: immunoSEQ multiplex PCR; TCRdb lists only in-frame clones, some missing. The sample lists around 200,000 clones; over 70% were seen once. The specimen was peripheral blood. These receptors were obtained from a woman aged 45-65 years with acute or convalescent COVID-19.

DNA of the CDR3: TGCGCCAGCAGCTTGGAAGCGGGGGCGAACACTGAAGCTTTCTTT. This translates into CASSLEAGANTEAFF. The chain combines TRBV5-1 with TRBJ1-1; D possibly corresponds to TRBD1 (6 bases). V was pared by 0 bases and J by 1 base, with 10 bases between. Germline lookup yields CDR1 SGHRS and CDR2 YFSETQ. The CDR3 totals 15 residues.

The chain employs TRBV3-1 (or the pseudogene TRBV3-2) and TRBJ2-5; TRBD2 might be the D (6 bases). CDR3 length equals 18 residues. V lost 7 bases, J lost 6 bases, and 30 bases lay in between. Germline V gene sequence: CDR1 LGHDT, CDR2 YNNKEL (reference sequence). CDR3 protein: CASNTGEDFHANPKTQYF. The CDR3 DNA reads as TGTGCCAGCAACACTGGGGAGGACTTCCACGCGAATCCCAAGACCCAGTACTTC.

The rearrangement joins TRBV11-2 to TRBJ2-7; TRBD2 matches at 14 bases. The germline CDR1 and CDR2 sequences are SGHAT and FQNNGV. CDR3 length equals 15 residues. Losses at the gene ends were 5 bases for V and 1 base for J; bases not matched to a gene: 1. The CDR3 here is CASSGLAGGSYEQYF. CDR3 bases: TGTGCCAGCAGCGGACTAGCGGGAGGATCCTACGAGCAGTACTTC.

The rearrangement links TRBV19 to TRBJ2-1; 9 bases match TRBD2. This CDR3 region has 13 residues. Trimming took 5 bases from V and 15 from J; bases not matched to a gene: 11. Per germline, CDR1 LNHDA and CDR2 SQIVND (reference sequence). The CDR3 here is CASSSGLARRAFF. The DNA for the CDR3 is TGTGCCAGTAGTTCCGGACTAGCGAGACGGGCGTTCTTC.

The chain couples TRBV2 to TRBJ2-5; 7 bases map to TRBD2. Unmatched junction bases numbered 8, after V lost 6 bases and J lost 1 base. This CDR3 region has 15 residues. In germline, CDR1 is SNHLY, CDR2 FYNNEI. CDR3 sequence (DNA): TGTGCCAGCAGCGTGCCTAGCGGCCCCCAAGAGACCCAGTACTTC. Translated, it gives CASSVPSGPQETQYF.

V is TRBV18 and J is TRBJ2-7; D ambiguous. The CDR3 sequence is 12 residues long. The V end lost 4 bases, the J end lost 3 bases, and 7 bases lay between the germline ends. In germline, CDR1 is KGHSH, CDR2 LQKENI. CDR3 nucleotide sequence: TGTGCCAGCTCACTTTCAGGCTACGAGCAGTACTTC. It is translated as CASSLSGYEQYF.

This clone was detected once. In DNA form, the CDR3 reads TGTGCCAGTAGTCCCGACAGGGGTACTGAAGCTTTCTTT. It yields the protein CASSPDRGTEAFF. V usage is TRBV19 and J usage is TRBJ1-1; 8 bases fit TRBD1. Trimming took 5 bases from V and 5 from J; bases not matched to a gene: 4. The V gene's germline CDR1 is LNHDA and CDR2 SQIVND (reference sequence). This CDR3 is built from 13 residues.

This clone appeared once. The chain couples TRBV3-1 (or the pseudogene TRBV3-2) to TRBJ2-1; TRBD2 is a possible D gene (6 bases). This CDR3 comprises 16 residues. From germline, CDR1 is LGHDT and CDR2 YNNKEL (reference sequence). V lost 4 bases, J lost 3 bases, and 16 bases lay in between. The CDR3 nucleotides read TGTGCCAGCAGCCGGAACTGGGGGGATGTCTACAATGAGCAGTTCTTC. This translates into CASSRNWGDVYNEQFF.

This clone appeared a single time. The J gene is TRBJ2-7, the V gene TRBV6-1; 8 bases map to TRBD1. CDR1 MNHNS and CDR2 SASEGT come from the germline V gene. CDR3 length: 17 residues. Unmatched junction bases numbered 11, after V lost 0 bases and J lost 4 bases. The CDR3 sequence is CASSEALSAGGQYEQYF. As DNA, the CDR3 is TGTGCCAGCAGTGAAGCGCTTTCGGCAGGGGGCCAATACGAGCAGTACTTC.

The chain links TRBV4-2 to TRBJ2-7, with TRBD2 identical over 14 bases. V dropped 0 bases and J dropped 2; count of bases not matched to a gene: 3. Germline V gene lookup returns CDR1 LGHNA and CDR2 YNFKEQ. CDR3 length equals 17 residues. The CDR3 DNA reads as TGTGCCAGCAGCCAAGATTCGGGACTAGCGGGAGCCTACGAGCAGTACTTC. Amino acid sequence: CASSQDSGLAGAYEQYF.

The gene calls are TRBV4-2 and TRBJ2-2; tentative D call: TRBD1 (6 bases). Trimming left V 7 bases short and J 7 bases short, with 22 bases between. CDR3 size: 16 residues. CDR1 is LGHNA and CDR2 is YNFKEQ in the germline V gene. The CDR3 DNA reads TGTGCCAGCACCCCCGAGGGGGTGGGGGTGGACGGGGAGCTGTTTTTT. Protein sequence: CASTPEGVGVDGELFF.

V is TRBV7-9 and J is TRBJ2-3; 8 nucleotides align to TRBD1. Trimming at V came to 5 bases and at J to 3 bases, leaving 16 bases not matched to a gene. Germline V gene data show CDR1 as SEHNR and CDR2 as FQNEAQ (reference sequence). The CDR3 loop spans 18 amino acids. As DNA, the CDR3 is TGTGCCAGCAGCCCACCACTCCCAGACAGGGGAGGAACAGATACGCAGTATTTT. Amino acid sequence: CASSPPLPDRGGTDTQYF.

This rearrangement joins TRBV3-1 (or the pseudogene TRBV3-2) to TRBJ2-7; tentative D call: TRBD1 (5 bases). The CDR3 consists of 15 residues. The germline gives CDR1 LGHDT, CDR2 YNNKEL (reference sequence). Deletions cut 4 bases from V and 6 bases from J, with 19 bases between. The CDR3 nucleotides read TGTGCCAGCAGCCTCCGGGTCCCTGGGGCCTCCGAGCAGTACTTC. It encodes CASSLRVPGASEQYF.

The sample holds a few counts of this clone. The chain carries TRBV28 and TRBJ2-7; TRBD2 aligns across 12 bases. V shed 2 bases, J shed 0 bases, and the junction held 14 bases outside the gene matches. CDR3 length equals 20 residues. CDR1 and CDR2 from the germline V gene are MDHEN and SYDVKM. The CDR3 here is CASSLGYGIQTSGSSYEQYF. In DNA form, the CDR3 reads TGTGCCAGCAGTTTAGGGTACGGAATACAGACTAGCGGGAGCTCCTACGAGCAGTACTTC.

The chain has TRBV19 and TRBJ1-1; D is unclear. The germline V gene encodes CDR1 LNHDA and CDR2 SQIVND (reference sequence). The CDR3 length is 14 residues. Trimming pared 2 bases from V and 1 base from J, leaving 8 bases between. For the CDR3, the DNA is TGTGCCAGTAGTATACAGGACTGGAACACTGAAGCTTTCTTT. It is translated as CASSIQDWNTEAFF.

The chain carries TRBV28 and TRBJ1-6; 11 bases fit TRBD1. The junction had 9 bases not matched to a gene; V was cut back by 7 bases and J by 7 bases. The germline CDR1 and CDR2 sequences are MDHEN and SYDVKM. The CDR3 totals 16 residues. Here the CDR3 reads CASNIRTGGRNSPLHF. The CDR3 DNA reads as TGTGCCAGCAATATAAGGACAGGGGGCAGGAATTCACCCCTCCACTTT. Together with reference TRBV28 and TRBJ1-6, the CDR3 gives the full variable domain: DVKVTQSSRYLVKRTGEKVFLECVQDMDHENMFWYRQDPGLGLRLIYFSYDVKMKEKGDIPEGYSVSREKKERFSLILESASTNQTSMYLCASNIRTGGRNSPLHFGNGTRLTVT.

This clone was detected only once. The chain is built from TRBV18 and TRBJ2-3; 14 nucleotides agree with TRBD2. Germline values: CDR1 KGHSH, CDR2 LQKENI. CDR3 length equals 18 residues. J was trimmed by 4 bases and V by 3 bases; bases with no gene match: 9. The DNA of the CDR3 is TGTGCCAGCTCACCCTTGACTAGCGGGAGGGCCGTGTCAGATACGCAGTATTTT. Amino acids: CASSPLTSGRAVSDTQYF.

The chain links TRBV7-9 to TRBJ2-1; D is undetermined. The V end lost 1 base, the J end lost 14 bases, and 9 bases lay between the germline ends. The CDR3 has 11 residues. The germline gives CDR1 SEHNR, CDR2 FQNEAQ (reference sequence). CDR3 DNA sequence: TGTGCCAGCAGCTTAGACTATAGCAAGTTCTTC. Translated, it gives CASSLDYSKFF.

The chain combines TRBV25-1 with TRBJ1-1; maybe TRBD1 (5 bases). The germline V and J ends were trimmed by 1 base and 3 bases, with 6 bases remaining between them. This CDR3 comprises 13 residues. Germline values: CDR1 MGHDK, CDR2 SYGVNS. This CDR3 is CASSEWGDTEAFF. CDR3 in DNA: TGTGCCAGCAGTGAATGGGGGGACACTGAAGCTTTCTTT.

This chain links TRBV5-1 with TRBJ2-1, with TRBD2 matching over 13 bases. The CDR3 totals 15 residues. The ends lost 4 bases at V and 2 bases at J; junction bases unmatched: 0. Germline CDR1 and CDR2: SGHRS and YFSETQ. The DNA of the CDR3 is TGCGCCAGCAGCGGACTAGCGGGGGCCTACAATGAGCAGTTCTTC. Protein: CASSGLAGAYNEQFF.

The V and J genes are TRBV19 and TRBJ1-5, with 12 bases aligning to TRBD1. The CDR3 consists of 19 residues. V trimming: 5 bases; J trimming: 2 bases; junction bases outside the gene matches: 13. Germline V gene data show CDR1 as LNHDA and CDR2 as SQIVND (reference sequence). In DNA, the CDR3 is TGTGCCAGTAGTGCGCCGGGACAGGGGGCGGTCTTAGGCAATCAGCCCCAGCATTTT. It codes for CASSAPGQGAVLGNQPQHF.

The CDR3 sequence is CASRGTSGRMLYNEQFF. CDR3 nucleotide sequence: TGTGCCAGCCGGGGGACTAGCGGGAGAATGCTATACAATGAGCAGTTCTTC. The rearrangement links TRBV28 to TRBJ2-1; TRBD2 matches 14 bases. The junction had 10 bases not matched to a gene; V was cut back by 8 bases and J by 4 bases. The CDR3 sequence is 17 residues long. CDR1 and CDR2 (germline): MDHEN, SYDVKM.

The chain recombines TRBV28 with TRBJ2-1, with 13 bases that match TRBD2. This CDR3 has 15 amino acids. V lost 5 bases, J lost 6 bases, and 4 bases stayed unmatched. Germline assignment: CDR1 MDHEN and CDR2 SYDVKM. The CDR3 region has the DNA TGTGCCAGCAGTCCTACTAGCGGGAGGGCCAATGAGCAGTTCTTC. Encoded protein: CASSPTSGRANEQFF. Drawing the rest from reference TRBV28 and TRBJ2-1, the complete variable domain is DVKVTQSSRYLVKRTGEKVFLECVQDMDHENMFWYRQDPGLGLRLIYFSYDVKMKEKGDIPEGYSVSREKKERFSLILESASTNQTSMYLCASSPTSGRANEQFFGPGTRLTVL.

In its sample, this clone was seen once. V and J are TRBV5-1 and TRBJ2-3, with TRBD2 matching 8 bases. CDR1 and CDR2 from the germline V gene are SGHRS and YFSETQ. Trimming took 0 bases from V and 5 from J; bases not matched to a gene: 5. This CDR3 has 15 amino acids. CDR3 nucleotides: TGCGCCAGCAGCTTGGATGGGACTAGACAAGATACGCAGTATTTT. The encoded protein is CASSLDGTRQDTQYF.

The chain couples TRBV30 to TRBJ1-1; no clear D gene. The CDR3 is 13 amino acids. Trimming removed 4 bases at V and 0 bases at J, with 9 bases between. The germline CDR1 and CDR2 sequences are GTSNPN and SVGIG (reference sequence). The CDR3 loop is CAWKRALNTEAFF. Written as DNA, the CDR3 is TGTGCCTGGAAACGAGCGTTGAACACTGAAGCTTTCTTT. The full variable domain, rest sourced from reference TRBV30 and TRBJ1-1, is SQTIHQWPATLVQPVGSPLSLECTVEGTSNPNLYWYRQAAGRGLQLLFYSVGIGQISSEVPQNLSASRPQDRQFILSSKKLLLSDSGFYLCAWKRALNTEAFFGQGTRLTVV.

The chain has TRBV12-5 and TRBJ2-5; D not resolved. V lost 1 base and J lost 2, with 8 bases in between. Germline V gene lookup returns CDR1 LGHNT and CDR2 FRNRAP. This CDR3 comprises 14 residues. CDR3 protein: CASGLGAKQETQYF. In DNA form, the CDR3 reads TGTGCTAGTGGTTTGGGAGCTAAACAAGAGACCCAGTACTTC. The full variable domain, its missing parts supplied by reference TRBV12-5 and TRBJ2-5, is DARVTQTPRHKVTEMGQEVTMRCQPILGHNTVFWYRQTMMQGLELLAYFRNRAPLDDSGMPKDRFSAEMPDATLATLKIQPSEPRDSAVYFCASGLGAKQETQYFGPGTRLLVL.

The chain is built from TRBV6-5 and TRBJ2-7; the match to TRBD1 covers 7 bases. This CDR3 spans 14 amino acids. Per the germline V gene, CDR1 is MNHEY and CDR2 is SVGAGI. V shed 0 bases and J 4 bases; nucleotides not matched to a gene: 3. CDR3: CASSYSDRDYEQYF. The CDR3 DNA reads TGTGCCAGCAGTTACTCTGACAGGGATTACGAGCAGTACTTC.

The chain recombines TRBV5-1 with TRBJ2-1, with 12 bases that match TRBD2. Germline V gene lookup returns CDR1 SGHRS and CDR2 YFSETQ. This CDR3 region has 17 residues. With 1 base clipped from V and 8 bases from J, the junction kept 10 bases outside the gene matches. The chain's CDR3 is CASSLFPGTSGSDEQFF. The CDR3 DNA reads as TGCGCCAGCAGCTTGTTTCCCGGGACTAGCGGGTCCGATGAGCAGTTCTTC.

The table lists this clone with a few counts. The gene calls are TRBV30 and TRBJ1-1, with TRBD1 matching over 7 bases. Germline V gene lookup returns CDR1 GTSNPN and CDR2 SVGIG (reference sequence). The CDR3 covers 13 residues. V was pared by 4 bases and J by 4 bases, with 6 bases of the junction left unmatched. The CDR3, as DNA: TGTGCCTGGACCCTTGAGGGGGCCACTGAAGCTTTCTTT. Translating gives CAWTLEGATEAFF. Filled out from reference TRBV30 and TRBJ1-1, the complete variable domain reads SQTIHQWPATLVQPVGSPLSLECTVEGTSNPNLYWYRQAAGRGLQLLFYSVGIGQISSEVPQNLSASRPQDRQFILSSKKLLLSDSGFYLCAWTLEGATEAFFGQGTRLTVV.

This rearrangement joins TRBV5-1 to TRBJ2-4; 11 bases map to TRBD1. Germline lookup yields CDR1 SGHRS and CDR2 YFSETQ. Trimming cost V 3 bases and J 8 bases; bases outside gene matches: 10. This CDR3 is 16 amino acids long. This CDR3 reads CASSSLSDRGLDIQYF. Here the CDR3 DNA reads TGCGCCAGCAGCTCGTTATCGGACAGGGGGCTGGACATTCAGTACTTC.

The rearrangement uses TRBV30 and TRBJ2-3; 8 bases agree with TRBD1. The trim removed 1 base at V and 3 bases at J, leaving 9 bases unmatched. Germline V CDR1 and CDR2: GTSNPN, SVGIG (reference sequence). The CDR3 contains 16 residues. CDR3 region: CAWSGPPGGLTDTQYF. The CDR3 nucleotides are TGTGCCTGGAGTGGACCCCCAGGGGGCCTAACAGATACGCAGTATTTT.